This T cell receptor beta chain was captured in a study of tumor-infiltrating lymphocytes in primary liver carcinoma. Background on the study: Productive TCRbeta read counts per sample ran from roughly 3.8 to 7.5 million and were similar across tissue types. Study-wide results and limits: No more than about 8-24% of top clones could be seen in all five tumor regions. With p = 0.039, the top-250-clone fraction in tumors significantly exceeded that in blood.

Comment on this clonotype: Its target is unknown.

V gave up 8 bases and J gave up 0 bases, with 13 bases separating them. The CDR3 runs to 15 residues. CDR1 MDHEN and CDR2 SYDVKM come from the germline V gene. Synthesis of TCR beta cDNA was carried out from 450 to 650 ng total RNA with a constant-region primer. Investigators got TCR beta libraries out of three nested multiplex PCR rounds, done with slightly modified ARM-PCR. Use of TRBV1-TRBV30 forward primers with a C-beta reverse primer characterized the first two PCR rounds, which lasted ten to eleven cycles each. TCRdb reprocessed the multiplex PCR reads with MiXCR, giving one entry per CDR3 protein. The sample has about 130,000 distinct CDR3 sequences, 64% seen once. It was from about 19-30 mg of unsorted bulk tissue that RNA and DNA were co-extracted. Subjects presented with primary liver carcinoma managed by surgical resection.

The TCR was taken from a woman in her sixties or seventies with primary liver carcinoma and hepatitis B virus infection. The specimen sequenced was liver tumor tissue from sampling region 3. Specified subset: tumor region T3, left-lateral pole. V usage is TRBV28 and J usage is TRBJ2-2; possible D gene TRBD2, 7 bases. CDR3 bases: TGTGCCAGCCTTAGGGGGGGGGCGAACACCGGGGAGCTGTTTTTT. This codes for CASLRGGANTGELFF.